The entry that follows covers one T cell receptor (beta chain) sequence. The antigen remains unidentified. Assay: immunoSEQ multiplex PCR; the TCRdb copy retains only in-frame clones and omits some. The repertoire holds about 25,000 clones, with around 73% as singletons. V dropped 6 bases and J dropped 3 bases, with 18 bases sitting between them. This CDR3 is 15 amino acids long. CDR1 is MNHNY, CDR2 SVGAGI, per germline (reference sequence). This sample was taken from a study of vaccination effects on CD4 cells after COVID-19. Study overall: Each person got two doses of an mRNA SARS-CoV-2 vaccine, BNT162b2 or mRNA-1273.

Investigators separated out CD4+ T cells once approximately 10 days of culture had passed. People in the vaccine group had not been infected with SARS-CoV-2 before, and their nucleocapsid antibodies were negative. The source material was CD4+ T cells from PBMCs cultured without peptide, sampled before COVID-19 vaccination. The chain couples TRBV6-6 to TRBJ2-7; maybe TRBD1 (6 bases). The receptor was derived from a human donor who received a COVID-19 vaccine. In nucleotides, the CDR3 is TGTGCCAGCAGGGAACCTACGGGACAATTCTACGAGCAGTACTTC. Protein: CASREPTGQFYEQYF.